What follows are 21 T cell receptor beta chains derived from one specimen sequenced in a study of T cell responses to AZD1222 COVID-19 vaccine. Clones were read by immunoSEQ multiplex PCR, and TCRdb kept only the in-frame ones, dropping some. The table shows about 120,000 clones, with around 93% occurring only once. The sequencing here drew on peripheral blood, taken on day 0 of AZD1222 vaccination. Receptors originate from an adult in good health.

The V gene is TRBV5-1, the J gene TRBJ1-2; 7 bases map to TRBD1. V lost 4 bases and J lost 2; bases outside the gene matches: 2. Germline V gives CDR1 SGHRS, CDR2 YFSETQ. The CDR3 consists of 13 residues. In DNA form, the CDR3 reads TGCGCCAGCAGCGTACAGGGGAACTATGGCTACACCTTC. As protein: CASSVQGNYGYTF.

This clone appeared a single time. This chain links TRBV11-2 with TRBJ1-5; D is possibly TRBD1 (5 bases). This CDR3 comprises 15 residues. Deletions cut 5 bases from V and 4 bases from J, with 15 bases between. Germline V gene data show CDR1 as SGHAT and CDR2 as FQNNGV. The CDR3 DNA sequence: TGTGCCAGCAGCCTGGACCCGGGGCGAAATCAGCCCCAGCATTTT. Amino acids: CASSLDPGRNQPQHF.

J is TRBJ1-3 and V is TRBV19, with 7 bases lining up with TRBD1. The V gene's germline CDR1 is LNHDA and CDR2 SQIVND (reference sequence). Trimming removed 6 bases from V and 4 bases from J; junction bases left unmatched: 3. The CDR3 has 13 amino acids. This CDR3 is CASRLTGGNTIYF. CDR3 DNA sequence: TGTGCCAGTAGATTGACAGGGGGAAACACCATATATTTT.

DNA for the CDR3: TGTGCCAGCATACTCCGGAGATGGGGAGGACAGGAAAAACTGTTTTTT. Translating gives CASILRRWGGQEKLFF. The chain combines TRBV2 with TRBJ1-4; TRBD1 might be the D (6 bases). Germline V gene lookup returns CDR1 SNHLY and CDR2 FYNNEI. Trimming stripped 7 bases from V and 8 bases from J, with 23 bases between. The CDR3 totals 16 residues.

The CDR3 loop reads CASSPKFGNTIYF. The CDR3 coding sequence is TGTGCCAGCAGCCCCAAGTTCGGAAACACCATATATTTT. This chain uses TRBV7-9 with TRBJ1-3; no reliable D call. V was trimmed by 5 bases and J by 4 bases, leaving 9 bases between them. The V gene's germline CDR1 is SEHNR and CDR2 FQNEAQ (reference sequence). The CDR3 contains 13 residues. The variable domain in full, completed from reference TRBV7-9 and TRBJ1-3, reads DTGVSQNPRHKITKRGQNVTFRCDPISEHNRLYWYRQTLGQGPEFLTYFQNEAQLEKSRLLSDRFSAERPKGSFSTLEIQRTEQGDSAMYLCASSPKFGNTIYFGEGSWLTVV.

This clone appeared a single time. The chain has TRBV19 and TRBJ1-5; weak D call: TRBD1 (6 bases). Germline CDR1 is LNHDA and CDR2 is SQIVND (reference sequence). This CDR3 is built from 15 residues. Trimming left V 7 bases short and J 2 bases short, with 15 bases between. Here the CDR3 reads CASTPGGRGNQPQHF. CDR3 coding DNA: TGTGCCAGTACCCCGGGGGGCCGGGGCAATCAGCCCCAGCATTTT. Drawing the rest from reference TRBV19 and TRBJ1-5, the complete variable domain is DGGITQSPKYLFRKEGQNVTLSCEQNLNHDAMYWYRQDPGQGLRLIYYSQIVNDFQKGDIAEGYSVSREKKESFPLTVTSAQKNPTAFYLCASTPGGRGNQPQHFGDGTRLSIL.

The chain carries TRBV20-1 and TRBJ2-1, with D possibly called TRBD1 or TRBD2 (5 bases each). The CDR3 sequence is 11 residues long. The germline CDR1 and CDR2 sequences are DFQATT and SNEGSKA (reference sequence). The V end lost 8 bases, the J end lost 5 bases, and 10 bases lay between the germline ends. In nucleotides, the CDR3 is TGCAGTTTTAGGGGAGACAATGAGCAGTTCTTC. It translates to CSFRGDNEQFF.

The rearrangement joins TRBV28 to TRBJ2-7; TRBD1 agrees at 7 bases. With V trimmed by 5 bases and J by 1 base, 5 bases remained unmatched. This CDR3 has 14 residues. Germline CDR1 and CDR2: MDHEN and SYDVKM. The CDR3 sequence: CASSTPGQSYEQYF. The CDR3 DNA is TGTGCCAGCAGTACCCCGGGACAGTCCTACGAGCAGTACTTC. The full variable domain, rest sourced from reference TRBV28 and TRBJ2-7, is DVKVTQSSRYLVKRTGEKVFLECVQDMDHENMFWYRQDPGLGLRLIYFSYDVKMKEKGDIPEGYSVSREKKERFSLILESASTNQTSMYLCASSTPGQSYEQYFGPGTRLTVT.

The CDR3 spells CASSLRDPLYEQYF. CDR3 nucleotides: TGTGCCAGCAGCCTGCGGGACCCTCTCTACGAGCAGTACTTC. V is TRBV7-8 and J is TRBJ2-7; possible D gene TRBD2, 6 bases. This CDR3 comprises 14 residues. Germline values: CDR1 SGHVS, CDR2 FQNEAQ. The V end lost 5 bases, the J end lost 3 bases, and 14 bases lay between the germline ends.

This chain uses TRBV10-3 with TRBJ2-1; 10 bases agree with TRBD2. The CDR3 has 14 amino acids. Trimming cost V 5 bases and J 3 bases; bases outside gene matches: 1. The germline V gene has CDR1 ENHRY and CDR2 SYGVKD. The CDR3 DNA reads as TGTGCCATCAGTCTAGCGGGAGACTACAATGAGCAGTTCTTC. It specifies CAISLAGDYNEQFF.

The chain employs TRBV29-1 and TRBJ1-4; perhaps TRBD1 as D (6 bases). Germline V gene data show CDR1 as SQVTM and CDR2 as ANQGSEA. CDR3 length equals 15 residues. V was trimmed by 6 bases and J by 7 bases, leaving 21 bases between them. CDR3 loop: CSVGGEQGDGEKLFF. The CDR3 DNA reads as TGCAGCGTGGGGGGTGAACAGGGTGATGGTGAAAAACTGTTTTTT. Drawing the rest from reference TRBV29-1 and TRBJ1-4, the complete variable domain is SAVISQKPSRDICQRGTSLTIQCQVDSQVTMMFWYRQQPGQSLTLIATANQGSEATYESGFVIDKFPISRPNLTFSTLTVSNMSPEDSSIYLCSVGGEQGDGEKLFFGSGTQLSVL.

V and J are TRBV28 and TRBJ1-2; TRBD1 agrees at 10 bases. V was clipped by 6 bases and J by 8 bases; unmatched bases: 6. Germline CDR1 reads MDHEN; CDR2 reads SYDVKM. The CDR3 has 13 amino acids. The DNA of the CDR3 is TGTGCCAGCAGCCCGGGACAGGGGCAAGGCTACACCTTC. Residues: CASSPGQGQGYTF.

The J gene is TRBJ2-7, the V gene TRBV19; 8 bases line up with TRBD1. V trimming: 5 bases; J trimming: 3 bases; junction bases outside the gene matches: 3. The CDR3 contains 13 residues. Germline-derived CDR1 and CDR2 are LNHDA and SQIVND (reference sequence). Here the CDR3 reads CASSWGTGYEQYF. For the CDR3, the DNA is TGTGCCAGTAGTTGGGGGACAGGCTACGAGCAGTACTTC.

The chain employs TRBV12-3 or TRBV12-4 and TRBJ2-7; no clear D. Trimming left V 5 bases short and J 4 bases short, with 9 bases between. CDR3 length: 12 residues. CDR3 protein: CASSPLRYEQYF. The CDR3 nucleotides read TGTGCCAGCAGTCCTCTCAGATACGAGCAGTACTTC.

J is TRBJ1-1 and V is TRBV29-1; 7 nucleotides align to TRBD1. V shed 7 bases, J shed 3 bases, and the junction held 11 bases outside the gene matches. Germline V lookup: CDR1 SQVTM, CDR2 ANQGSEA. This CDR3 has 14 residues. The CDR3 region is CSGLRDRGDTEAFF. CDR3 DNA sequence: TGCAGCGGCCTAAGGGACAGAGGGGACACTGAAGCTTTCTTT.

This clone has a single count. The V call is TRBV9, the J call TRBJ2-3; 7 bases align to TRBD2. CDR3 length: 16 residues. The germline gives CDR1 SGDLS, CDR2 YYNGEE. The trim removed 4 bases at V and 6 bases at J, leaving 14 bases unmatched. The CDR3 here is CASSLGASGAMDTQYF. DNA of the CDR3: TGTGCCAGCAGCTTAGGGGCTAGCGGTGCGATGGATACGCAGTATTTT.

The chain combines TRBV30 with TRBJ1-1, with D unclear. V lost 1 base and J 5 bases, leaving 14 bases between the germline ends. There are 14 residues in the CDR3. Germline V gene sequence: CDR1 GTSNPN, CDR2 SVGIG (reference sequence). CDR3 loop: CAWSEFRRITEAFF. CDR3 nucleotide sequence: TGTGCCTGGAGTGAATTTCGGCGGATAACTGAAGCTTTCTTT.

This clone was detected only once. The J gene is TRBJ2-5, the V gene TRBV19, with 13 positions matching TRBD2. The V gene end was trimmed by 10 bases and the J gene end by 5 bases; junction bases not matched to a gene: 7. Germline V gene sequence: CDR1 LNHDA, CDR2 SQIVND (reference sequence). The CDR3 has 14 residues. The chain's CDR3 is CATRTSGSSETQYF. In nucleotides, the CDR3 is TGTGCCACCAGGACTAGCGGGAGTTCGGAGACCCAGTACTTC. The whole variable domain, filled in from reference TRBV19 and TRBJ2-5, reads DGGITQSPKYLFRKEGQNVTLSCEQNLNHDAMYWYRQDPGQGLRLIYYSQIVNDFQKGDIAEGYSVSREKKESFPLTVTSAQKNPTAFYLCATRTSGSSETQYFGPGTRLLVL.

V is TRBV5-1 and J is TRBJ2-3, with 9 bases that match TRBD2. Germline V gene sequence: CDR1 SGHRS, CDR2 YFSETQ. The CDR3 contains 16 residues. The J segment lost 5 bases and the V segment lost 7 bases, leaving 14 bases of the junction unmatched. This CDR3 is CASVRGVAGVGDTQYF. The CDR3 nucleotides read TGCGCCAGCGTACGGGGCGTAGCGGGAGTTGGAGATACGCAGTATTTT.

The chain recombines TRBV18 with TRBJ1-6; D remains ambiguous. Germline V gene lookup returns CDR1 KGHSH and CDR2 LQKENI. V was trimmed by 0 bases and J by 0 bases, leaving 6 bases between them. This CDR3 has 16 amino acids. The CDR3 DNA is TGTGCCAGCTCACCACCACAGAGCTCCTATAATTCACCCCTCCACTTT. Translation: CASSPPQSSYNSPLHF. The complete variable domain, with remaining parts taken from reference TRBV18 and TRBJ1-6, reads NAGVMQNPRHLVRRRGQEARLRCSPMKGHSHVYWYRQLPEEGLKFMVYLQKENIIDESGMPKERFSAEFPKEGPSILRIQQVVRGDSAAYFCASSPPQSSYNSPLHFGNGTRLTVT.

The V call is TRBV2, the J call TRBJ1-2; no reliable D call. Trimming stripped 5 bases from V and 6 bases from J, with 13 bases between. The CDR3 is 13 residues long. Germline values: CDR1 SNHLY, CDR2 FYNNEI. The CDR3 DNA follows: TGTGCCAGCAGTCTCGGTTGGACGGATGGCTACACCTTC. This encodes CASSLGWTDGYTF.